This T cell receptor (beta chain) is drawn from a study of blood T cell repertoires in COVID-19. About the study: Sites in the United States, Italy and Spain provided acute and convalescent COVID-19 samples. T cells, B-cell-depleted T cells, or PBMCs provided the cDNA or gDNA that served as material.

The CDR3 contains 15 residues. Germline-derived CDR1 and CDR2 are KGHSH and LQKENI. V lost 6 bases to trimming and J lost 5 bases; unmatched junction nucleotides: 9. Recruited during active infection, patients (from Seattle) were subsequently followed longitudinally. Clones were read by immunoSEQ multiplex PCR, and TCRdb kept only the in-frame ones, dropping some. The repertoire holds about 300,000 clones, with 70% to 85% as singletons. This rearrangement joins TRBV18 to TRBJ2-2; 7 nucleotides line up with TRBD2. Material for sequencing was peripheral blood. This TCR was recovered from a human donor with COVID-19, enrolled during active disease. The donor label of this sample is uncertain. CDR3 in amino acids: CASSQREGETGELFF. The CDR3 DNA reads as TGTGCCAGCTCGCAGCGGGAAGGGGAAACCGGGGAGCTGTTTTTT.